This entry lists 24 T cell receptor beta chains sequenced from one sample in a study of CD8+ T cells in alopecia areata. As to treatment: oral pan-JAK inhibitor, 5-10 mg twice daily. It was cDNA, reverse transcribed from extracted RNA, that served as the sequencing template. Here immunoSEQ multiplex PCR was the method, and the copy in TCRdb shows in-frame clones only, minus some. The sample gives 270,000 or so clones, about 62% of which show up once; about 1.7% is in the top ten. This specimen was CD4+ T cells sorted from blood, taken at week 24, from a patient treated with tofacitinib. The receptors originated from a human donor with alopecia areata.

The chain couples TRBV6-5 to TRBJ1-6, with a weak D call TRBD1 (6 bases). Germline assignment: CDR1 MNHEY and CDR2 SVGAGI. CDR3 length: 16 residues. The V end lost 4 bases, the J end lost 3 bases, and 13 bases lay between the germline ends. CDR3 in amino acids: CASSSQGYSYNSPLHF. DNA for the CDR3: TGTGCCAGCAGTTCACAGGGTTATAGCTATAATTCACCCCTCCACTTT.

The chain recombines TRBV29-1 with TRBJ2-7; 7 bases are shared with TRBD2. The V segment lost 7 bases and the J segment 4 bases; nucleotides outside the gene matches: 10. Germline loops: CDR1 SQVTM, CDR2 ANQGSEA. There are 13 residues in the CDR3. This chain's CDR3 is CSAVPSGGYEQYF. The CDR3 DNA reads TGCAGCGCTGTACCTAGCGGCGGTTACGAGCAGTACTTC.

The CDR3 bases are TGTGCCAGCAGTGACAGGGGACGGCGGGGCTACGAGCAGTACTTC. Its protein is CASSDRGRRGYEQYF. The J gene is TRBJ2-7, the V gene TRBV28; 8 positions match TRBD1. V dropped 5 bases and J dropped 3; count of bases not matched to a gene: 9. CDR3 length: 15 residues. Germline V gene sequence: CDR1 MDHEN, CDR2 SYDVKM.

The rearrangement uses TRBV2 and TRBJ2-5; D may be TRBD1 (6 bases). The CDR3 runs 13 residues. Germline V gives CDR1 SNHLY, CDR2 FYNNEI. V dropped 4 bases and J dropped 5 bases, with 11 bases sitting between them. The CDR3, as DNA: TGTGCCAGCAGTGCTCCCACAGGGGAGACCCAGTACTTC. It translates to CASSAPTGETQYF.

The chain couples TRBV7-2 to TRBJ2-2, with a weak D call TRBD2 (5 bases). Trimming pared 5 bases from V and 5 bases from J, leaving 9 bases between. The length of the CDR3 is 13 residues. CDR1 is SGHTA, CDR2 FQGNSA, per germline. The chain's CDR3 is CASSASRTGELFF. In DNA form, the CDR3 reads TGTGCCAGCAGCGCTAGCCGGACCGGGGAGCTGTTTTTT.

This sequence joins TRBV4-2 and TRBJ2-5; D possibly corresponds to TRBD2 (6 bases). Trimming took 0 bases from V and 5 from J, leaving 10 bases between them. The CDR3 has 14 amino acids. The germline CDR1 and CDR2 sequences are LGHNA and YNFKEQ. This CDR3 is CASSQDSSGETQYF. For the CDR3, the DNA is TGTGCCAGCAGCCAAGATTCCAGCGGGGAGACCCAGTACTTC.

The rearrangement uses TRBV2 and TRBJ2-3, with D perhaps matching TRBD1 (5 bases). The V and J ends lost 8 bases and 2 bases respectively, with 17 bases between them. Germline CDR1 is SNHLY and CDR2 is FYNNEI. The CDR3 has 15 residues. The DNA for the CDR3 is TGTGCCAGCTCCAAGGGGTGGCTTAACACAGATACGCAGTATTTT. Its protein is CASSKGWLNTDTQYF.

The genes are TRBV4-1 and TRBJ1-4, with a weak D call TRBD1 (6 bases). The germline V gene encodes CDR1 MGHRA and CDR2 YSYEKL. The CDR3 runs 15 residues. Trimming pared 7 bases from V and 2 bases from J, leaving 14 bases between. This CDR3 reads CASTPGAPTNEKLFF. The DNA of the CDR3 is TGCGCCAGCACTCCGGGGGCCCCCACTAATGAAAAACTGTTTTTT.

The sample holds one count of this clone. This chain connects TRBV19 to TRBJ1-2; D gene uncertain. Trimming shortened V by 4 bases and J by 7 bases, and 7 bases separated the two germline ends. Germline values: CDR1 LNHDA, CDR2 SQIVND (reference sequence). The length of the CDR3 is 11 residues. For the CDR3, the DNA is TGTGCCAGTAGTAGGGCGGTTGGCTACACCTTC. Translated, it gives CASSRAVGYTF.

There are a few counts of this clone. The CDR3, as DNA: TGTGCCAGTAGTACCGGACAGGGGAAAAGCACAGATACGCAGTATTTT. Its protein is CASSTGQGKSTDTQYF. The chain is built from TRBV19 and TRBJ2-3, with TRBD1 identical over 9 bases. The CDR3 runs to 16 residues. J gave up 0 bases and V 4 bases, and 5 bases lay outside the gene matches. Germline-derived CDR1 and CDR2 are LNHDA and SQIVND (reference sequence).

This rearrangement joins TRBV7-8 to TRBJ2-7; 9 bases agree with TRBD2. The CDR3 sequence is 16 residues long. V was pared by 3 bases and J by 6 bases, with 12 bases of the junction left unmatched. The germline V gene encodes CDR1 SGHVS and CDR2 FQNEAQ. For the CDR3, the DNA is TGTGCCAGCAGCTTTGACCTAGCGGGAAGGGTCTCCGAGCAGTACTTC. This codes for CASSFDLAGRVSEQYF.

V is TRBV5-1 and J is TRBJ1-1; 9 bases line up with TRBD1. This CDR3 has 16 residues. Trimming cost V 2 bases and J 2 bases; bases outside gene matches: 7. The germline V gene encodes CDR1 SGHRS and CDR2 YFSETQ. The CDR3 region has the DNA TGCGCCAGCAGCTTCGGGACAGGGCGAGGAAACACTGAAGCTTTCTTT. Amino acids: CASSFGTGRGNTEAFF. Combining the CDR3 with reference TRBV5-1 and TRBJ1-1 gives the whole variable domain KAGVTQTPRYLIKTRGQQVTLSCSPISGHRSVSWYQQTPGQGLQFLFEYFSETQRNKGNFPGRFSGRQFSNSRSEMNVSTLELGDSALYLCASSFGTGRGNTEAFFGQGTRLTVV.

This clone turned up a few times. The chain uses TRBV2 and TRBJ2-1, with 11 nucleotides matching TRBD1. The CDR3 consists of 14 residues. V lost 8 bases to trimming and J lost 7 bases; unmatched junction nucleotides: 7. The germline gives CDR1 SNHLY, CDR2 FYNNEI. CDR3: CASSRWDRGNEQFF. DNA of the CDR3: TGTGCCAGCTCGCGGTGGGACAGGGGGAATGAGCAGTTCTTC.

This clone showed up just once. This rearrangement joins TRBV4-1 to TRBJ1-4; 9 bases are shared with TRBD1. After removal of 7 bases from V and 7 bases from J, the junction contained 7 bases not matched to a gene. CDR3 size: 14 residues. Germline CDR1 MGHRA, CDR2 YSYEKL. The CDR3 loop reads CASNHLDRGEKLFF. The CDR3 DNA sequence: TGCGCCAGCAACCATCTGGACAGGGGTGAAAAACTGTTTTTT.

The V call is TRBV19, the J call TRBJ2-3; 8 bases fit TRBD1. CDR3 length: 13 residues. Trimming took 5 bases from V and 8 from J; bases not matched to a gene: 6. Germline V lookup: CDR1 LNHDA, CDR2 SQIVND (reference sequence). CDR3 amino acids: CASSPGQGSTQYF. DNA of the CDR3: TGTGCCAGTAGTCCAGGACAGGGAAGTACGCAGTATTTT.

This clone appeared a few times. The chain employs TRBV30 and TRBJ1-3, with TRBD1 identical over 8 bases. J was trimmed by 12 bases and V by 5 bases; bases with no gene match: 9. The germline gives CDR1 GTSNPN, CDR2 SVGIG (reference sequence). The CDR3 sequence is 12 residues long. The CDR3: CAWDRGKSYIYF. The CDR3 nucleotides are TGTGCCTGGGACAGGGGCAAGTCGTACATATATTTT.

The table lists this clone with a few counts. The chain recombines TRBV5-1 with TRBJ1-2; D unresolved. Germline V gene data show CDR1 as SGHRS and CDR2 as YFSETQ. This CDR3 region has 15 residues. The V end was cut by 5 bases, the J end by 4 bases, with 18 bases between. CDR3 loop: CASSQSDSASYGYTF. The CDR3, as DNA: TGCGCCAGCAGTCAGTCGGACTCTGCTAGCTATGGCTACACCTTC.

A note on this clone: One junction end does not reproduce the germline sequence, and a read error may be involved. The CDR3, as DNA: TGTGCTAGCAGCCCCAGGGGACAGGGCTCGGCGGCCCTCACCTTT. Amino acids: CASSPRGQGSAALTF. The rearrangement links TRBV7-7 to TRBJ2-3; TRBD1 matches 9 bases. CDR1 and CDR2 from the germline V gene are SSHAT and FNYEAQ (reference sequence). The CDR3 contains 15 residues. The full variable domain, its missing parts supplied by reference TRBV7-7 and TRBJ2-3, is GAGVSQSPRYKVTKRGQDVTLRCDPISSHATLYWYQQALGQGPEFLTYFNYEAQPDKSGLPSDRFSAERPEGSISTLTIQRTEQRDSAMYRCASSPRGQGSAALTFGPGTRLTVL.

This clone was seen only once. A read error may account for a junction end that differs from germline. The V gene is TRBV6-1, the J gene TRBJ1-1; D is uncertain. The CDR3 totals 13 residues. Germline V gene data show CDR1 as MNHNS and CDR2 as SASEGT. The CDR3 DNA reads TGTGCCAGCAGTGAAGCGAGCGACGGCCCTCGCCCGTTT. Encoded protein: CASSEASDGPRPF.

This clone was seen more than once but under ten times. The rearrangement links TRBV29-1 to TRBJ2-3; D is unclear. The CDR3 is 12 residues long. CDR1 and CDR2 from the germline V gene are SQVTM and ANQGSEA. Trimming pared 3 bases from V and 5 bases from J, leaving 9 bases between. For the CDR3, the DNA is TGCAGCGTTGATTTTTCGAGAGATACGCAGTATTTT. Protein product: CSVDFSRDTQYF.

The chain joins TRBV29-1 to TRBJ1-6; 10 positions match TRBD1. The germline V gene encodes CDR1 SQVTM and CDR2 ANQGSEA. This CDR3 region has 14 residues. Losses at the gene ends were 7 bases for V and 6 bases for J; bases not matched to a gene: 6. CDR3: CSAGQGRPNSPLHF. DNA of the CDR3: TGCAGCGCGGGACAGGGGCGGCCTAATTCACCCCTCCACTTT. The full variable domain, completed using reference TRBV29-1 and TRBJ1-6, is SAVISQKPSRDICQRGTSLTIQCQVDSQVTMMFWYRQQPGQSLTLIATANQGSEATYESGFVIDKFPISRPNLTFSTLTVSNMSPEDSSIYLCSAGQGRPNSPLHFGNGTRLTVT.

The chain has TRBV5-6 and TRBJ2-1; the D is unclear. The CDR3 is 16 residues long. Germline V gives CDR1 SGHDT, CDR2 YYEEEE. V was trimmed by 0 bases and J by 0 bases, leaving 10 bases between them. The CDR3 sequence: CASSLEAGSSYNEQFF. The CDR3 nucleotides read TGTGCCAGCAGCTTGGAGGCCGGAAGCTCCTACAATGAGCAGTTCTTC.

This clone was observed a single time. CDR3 region: CASSNARGEGYTF. CDR3 DNA: TGTGCCAGCAGCAACGCCAGGGGGGAAGGCTACACCTTC. The V gene is TRBV6-5, the J gene TRBJ1-2; the match to TRBD1 covers 7 bases. The CDR3 is made up of 13 amino acids. CDR1 is MNHEY, CDR2 SVGAGI, per germline. The V segment lost 6 bases and the J segment 8 bases; nucleotides outside the gene matches: 9.

The chain has TRBV9 and TRBJ2-1; D gene uncertain. This CDR3 has 13 residues. The germline V gene has CDR1 SGDLS and CDR2 YYNGEE. V was clipped by 2 bases and J by 6 bases, with 9 bases between them. The DNA of the CDR3 is TGTGCCAGCAGCGTTCGAGTCTCCAATGAGCAGTTCTTC. Translating gives CASSVRVSNEQFF.